The 17 T cell receptor beta chains reported below all come from one sample, sequenced in a study of T cell responses to AZD1222 COVID-19 vaccine. TCRdb's copy holds only in-frame clones and misses some; the assay was immunoSEQ multiplex PCR. This sample has roughly 99,000 clones, with roughly 90% found just once. Sequences were derived from peripheral blood, sampled on day 0 of AZD1222 vaccination. These receptors were taken from an adult in good health.

The V and J genes are TRBV28 and TRBJ1-2; 8 positions agree with TRBD1. The length of the CDR3 is 15 residues. The V gene end was trimmed by 10 bases and the J gene end by 2 bases; junction bases not matched to a gene: 12. Germline V gene data show CDR1 as MDHEN and CDR2 as SYDVKM. In DNA, the CDR3 is TGTGCCACCATTGACGGACAGGGTGAGAACTATGGCTACACCTTC. Its translation: CATIDGQGENYGYTF.

The J gene is TRBJ1-2, the V gene TRBV28; possibly TRBD1 for D (5 bases). CDR3 length equals 13 residues. The germline CDR1 and CDR2 sequences are MDHEN and SYDVKM. V lost 2 bases and J lost 3, with 7 bases in between. CDR3 in DNA: TGTGCCAGCAGTTTACGGGGCTACTATGGCTACACCTTC. This gives the protein CASSLRGYYGYTF.

The chain carries TRBV5-1 and TRBJ2-1; possible D gene TRBD1, 5 bases. V lost 5 bases, J lost 3 bases, and 9 bases lay in between. The germline CDR1 and CDR2 sequences are SGHRS and YFSETQ. The CDR3 spans 13 residues. CDR3 DNA sequence: TGCGCCAGCAGATCTGACAGCTACAATGAGCAGTTCTTC. Protein sequence: CASRSDSYNEQFF.

The V and J genes are TRBV7-3 and TRBJ2-3; possible D gene TRBD1, 5 bases. V lost 5 bases and J lost 2, with 14 bases in between. CDR1 is SGHTA, CDR2 FQGTGA, per germline. CDR3 length: 15 residues. CDR3 sequence (DNA): TGTGCCAGCAGCCCAGCAAGGGGAAACACAGATACGCAGTATTTT. It codes for CASSPARGNTDTQYF.

The V call is TRBV28, the J call TRBJ1-5; TRBD1 might be the D (5 bases). The CDR3 is 14 amino acids. Trimming removed 2 bases at V and 2 bases at J, with 7 bases between. In germline, CDR1 is MDHEN, CDR2 SYDVKM. CDR3: CASSLGRGNQPQHF. The CDR3 nucleotides read TGTGCCAGCAGTTTAGGCAGGGGCAATCAGCCCCAGCATTTT. Looking up the rest from reference TRBV28 and TRBJ1-5 gives the full variable domain: DVKVTQSSRYLVKRTGEKVFLECVQDMDHENMFWYRQDPGLGLRLIYFSYDVKMKEKGDIPEGYSVSREKKERFSLILESASTNQTSMYLCASSLGRGNQPQHFGDGTRLSIL.

The chain uses TRBV19 and TRBJ1-4; 8 nucleotides line up with TRBD1. The germline V gene encodes CDR1 LNHDA and CDR2 SQIVND (reference sequence). This CDR3 comprises 15 residues. Germline trimming cut 5 bases from V and 5 bases from J; bases unmatched to any gene: 7. The CDR3 coding sequence is TGTGCCAGTAGTCAGTCCGGGACAGGAAATGAAAAACTGTTTTTT. This sequence encodes CASSQSGTGNEKLFF. Together with reference TRBV19 and TRBJ1-4, the CDR3 gives the full variable domain: DGGITQSPKYLFRKEGQNVTLSCEQNLNHDAMYWYRQDPGQGLRLIYYSQIVNDFQKGDIAEGYSVSREKKESFPLTVTSAQKNPTAFYLCASSQSGTGNEKLFFGSGTQLSVL.

The CDR3: CASSSRTASSYNSPLHF. The DNA for the CDR3 is TGTGCCAGCAGTTCCCGGACAGCAAGCTCCTATAATTCACCCCTCCACTTT. V usage is TRBV28 and J usage is TRBJ1-6; possible D gene TRBD1, 6 bases. The CDR3 runs 17 residues. Germline CDR1 reads MDHEN; CDR2 reads SYDVKM. V gave up 4 bases and J gave up 0 bases, with 13 bases separating them.

The chain has TRBV6-6 and TRBJ1-4; the D gene is possibly TRBD1 (6 bases). Germline CDR1 MNHNY, CDR2 SVGAGI (reference sequence). The V gene lost 0 bases and the J gene lost 8 bases, with 13 bases spanning the gap. This CDR3 has 15 residues. Here the CDR3 reads CASSYSPGGREKLFF. Written as DNA, the CDR3 is TGTGCCAGCAGTTACTCGCCTGGGGGCAGGGAAAAACTGTTTTTT.

V is TRBV15 and J is TRBJ1-3; possibly TRBD1 for D (5 bases). The CDR3 is 16 residues long. Germline lookup yields CDR1 LNHNV and CDR2 YYDKDF (reference sequence). V lost 3 bases to trimming and J lost 0 bases, with 12 bases between them. The CDR3 sequence is CATSRALTDSGNTIYF. CDR3 coding DNA: TGTGCCACCAGCAGGGCTTTGACAGACTCTGGAAACACCATATATTTT.

The V gene is TRBV19, the J gene TRBJ2-1; 13 nucleotides align to TRBD2. J lost 9 bases, V lost 4 bases, and 6 bases had no gene match. There are 15 residues in the CDR3. CDR1 is LNHDA and CDR2 is SQIVND in the germline V gene (reference sequence). The CDR3 bases are TGTGCCAGTAGTACCAAACTAGCGGGAGGGGTTGAGCAGTTCTTC. It specifies CASSTKLAGGVEQFF.

V usage is TRBV5-1 and J usage is TRBJ2-2; possibly TRBD2 for D (5 bases). The germline V gene encodes CDR1 SGHRS and CDR2 YFSETQ. Trimming cost V 2 bases and J 6 bases, with 8 bases left between them. The CDR3 sequence is 13 residues long. The CDR3 DNA is TGCGCCAGCAGCTTACCGGAGGCCGGGGAGCTGTTTTTT. This gives the protein CASSLPEAGELFF.

The V call is TRBV18, the J call TRBJ1-2; 8 bases are shared with TRBD1. This CDR3 spans 15 amino acids. V shed 5 bases, J shed 5 bases, and the junction held 10 bases outside the gene matches. In germline, CDR1 is KGHSH, CDR2 LQKENI. The CDR3 bases are TGTGCCAGCTCATCGGACAGGGCCCCAACTTATGGCTACACCTTC. This gives the protein CASSSDRAPTYGYTF. The full variable domain, its missing parts supplied by reference TRBV18 and TRBJ1-2, is NAGVMQNPRHLVRRRGQEARLRCSPMKGHSHVYWYRQLPEEGLKFMVYLQKENIIDESGMPKERFSAEFPKEGPSILRIQQVVRGDSAAYFCASSSDRAPTYGYTFGSGTRLTVV.

The rearrangement links TRBV28 to TRBJ1-2; TRBD1 matches 9 bases. Germline V gene data show CDR1 as MDHEN and CDR2 as SYDVKM. V lost 4 bases to trimming and J lost 3 bases; unmatched junction nucleotides: 6. The CDR3 totals 15 residues. As DNA, the CDR3 is TGTGCCAGCAGTTCAACAGGGGGCGAGTACTATGGCTACACCTTC. Amino acid sequence: CASSSTGGEYYGYTF.

The rearrangement links TRBV12-5 to TRBJ2-1, with D hard to call. The CDR3 has 14 residues. The V end was cut by 5 bases, the J end by 0 bases, with 8 bases between. CDR1 and CDR2 from the germline V gene are LGHNT and FRNRAP. The CDR3 DNA is TGTGCTAGTGGTCCATCTATCTCCTACAATGAGCAGTTCTTC. This sequence encodes CASGPSISYNEQFF.

For this clone: The germline gene is not matched at one end of the junction; a read error may be the cause. The chain joins TRBV28 to TRBJ1-5; a possible D gene is TRBD1 (5 bases). CDR3 length equals 12 residues. Looked up from germline, CDR1 is MDHEN and CDR2 is SYDVKM. CDR3 nucleotide sequence: TGTGCCAGCAGTTTTCGGGACGCCCGATGGTATTTT. This codes for CASSFRDARWYF.

The V gene is TRBV6-8, the J gene TRBJ1-3; a weak D match, TRBD1 (5 bases). Germline V gene lookup returns CDR1 MNHGY and CDR2 SAAAGT. The CDR3 spans 16 residues. The V end was cut by 6 bases, the J end by 0 bases, with 15 bases between. The CDR3 nucleotides read TGTGCCAGCAGCCTCCGGGACCGTGACTCTGGAAACACCATATATTTT. This translates into CASSLRDRDSGNTIYF.

This chain connects TRBV15 to TRBJ1-5; maybe TRBD1 (5 bases). The V gene lost 0 bases and the J gene lost 6 bases, with 18 bases spanning the gap. The CDR3 runs 17 residues. Germline assignment: CDR1 LNHNV and CDR2 YYDKDF (reference sequence). The CDR3 nucleotides are TGTGCCACCAGCAGAGAAAGGCCAGGGCTCCGTTTTCAGCCCCAGCATTTT. It specifies CATSRERPGLRFQPQHF.